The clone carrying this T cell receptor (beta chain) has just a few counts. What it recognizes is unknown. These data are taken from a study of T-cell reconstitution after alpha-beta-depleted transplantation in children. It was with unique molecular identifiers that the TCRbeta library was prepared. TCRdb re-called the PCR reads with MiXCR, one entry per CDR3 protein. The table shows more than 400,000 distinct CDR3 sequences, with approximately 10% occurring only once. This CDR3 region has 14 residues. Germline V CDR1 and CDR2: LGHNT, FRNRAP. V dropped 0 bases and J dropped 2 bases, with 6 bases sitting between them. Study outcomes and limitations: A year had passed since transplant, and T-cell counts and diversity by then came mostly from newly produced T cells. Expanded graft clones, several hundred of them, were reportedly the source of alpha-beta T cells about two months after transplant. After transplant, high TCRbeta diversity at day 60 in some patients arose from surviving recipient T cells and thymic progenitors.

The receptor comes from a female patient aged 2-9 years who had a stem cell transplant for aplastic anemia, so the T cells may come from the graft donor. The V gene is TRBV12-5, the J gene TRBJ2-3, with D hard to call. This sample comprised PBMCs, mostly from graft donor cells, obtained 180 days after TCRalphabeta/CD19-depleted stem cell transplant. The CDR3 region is CASGLVRNTDTQYF. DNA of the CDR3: TGTGCTAGTGGTTTGGTACGGAACACAGATACGCAGTATTTT. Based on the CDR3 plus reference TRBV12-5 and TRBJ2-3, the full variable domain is DARVTQTPRHKVTEMGQEVTMRCQPILGHNTVFWYRQTMMQGLELLAYFRNRAPLDDSGMPKDRFSAEMPDATLATLKIQPSEPRDSAVYFCASGLVRNTDTQYFGPGTRLTVL.